The 30 T cell receptor beta chains presented below share a single source sample, sequenced in a study of blood T cell repertoires in COVID-19. TCRdb keeps only in-frame clones here, not all; method: immunoSEQ multiplex PCR. The sample holds around 25,000 clones, roughly nine tenths seen once. The sample was peripheral blood. The origin of the receptors is a human donor with active COVID-19. The donor label of this sample is uncertain.

The chain is built from TRBV29-1 and TRBJ2-5, with D perhaps matching TRBD2 (6 bases). Between the trimmed V and J ends, which lost 3 bases and 1 base, there was a span of 15 bases. The germline V gene has CDR1 SQVTM and CDR2 ANQGSEA. The CDR3 runs to 15 residues. The CDR3: CSVDGLAGTQETQYF. The CDR3 DNA reads as TGCAGCGTTGATGGACTGGCGGGAACCCAAGAGACCCAGTACTTC.

V usage is TRBV27 and J usage is TRBJ2-7, with D possibly matching TRBD1 (6 bases). Germline V gene lookup returns CDR1 MNHEY and CDR2 SMNVEV (reference sequence). The CDR3 runs 14 residues. The V end lost 5 bases, the J end lost 2 bases, and 13 bases lay between the germline ends. CDR3 in DNA: TGTGCCAGCAGTCCAGGGACACGTCCCTACGAGCAGTACTTC. It specifies CASSPGTRPYEQYF.

J is TRBJ1-1 and V is TRBV12-2; TRBD1 reflects the table's D call only, with no check against the DNA. TRBV12-2 is designated a pseudogene. The CDR3 contains 15 residues. The CDR3 loop reads CASRLWGRKNTEAFF. The CDR3 DNA reads as TGTGCAAGTCGCTTGTGGGGCCGAAAGAACACTGAAGCTTTCTTT.

This chain uses TRBV6-1 with TRBJ1-1; no clear D gene. The V end was cut by 3 bases, the J end by 0 bases, with 5 bases between. Per germline, CDR1 MNHNS and CDR2 SASEGT. The CDR3 extends over 13 amino acids. The CDR3 DNA sequence: TGTGCCAGCAGTGACAGGATGAACACTGAAGCTTTCTTT. This codes for CASSDRMNTEAFF.

The chain couples TRBV4-3 to TRBJ2-2; possible D gene TRBD1, 6 bases. The germline CDR1 and CDR2 sequences are LGHNA and YSLEER. Trimming pared 6 bases from V and 2 bases from J, leaving 10 bases between. The CDR3 is made up of 14 amino acids. CDR3 region: CASSRTANTGELFF. The CDR3 nucleotides are TGCGCCAGCAGTCGGACAGCCAACACCGGGGAGCTGTTTTTT.

This sequence joins TRBV28 and TRBJ2-3, with TRBD2 matching 8 bases. J gave up 10 bases and V 6 bases, and 6 bases lay outside the gene matches. Germline V CDR1 and CDR2: MDHEN, SYDVKM. This CDR3 contains 12 residues. CDR3 coding DNA: TGTGCCAGCAGGGACGGGAGGGAGGCGCAGTATTTT. The encoded protein is CASRDGREAQYF.

Only one count was recorded for this clone. The V and J genes are TRBV29-1 and TRBJ1-1, with TRBD1 matching 8 bases. The germline gives CDR1 SQVTM, CDR2 ANQGSEA. Losses at the gene ends were 1 base for V and 0 bases for J; bases not matched to a gene: 7. There are 16 residues in the CDR3. CDR3 residues: CSVEVGTGFMNTEAFF. The CDR3, as DNA: TGCAGCGTTGAAGTTGGGACAGGATTCATGAACACTGAAGCTTTCTTT.

This CDR3 reads CASSQEVASAQETQYF. As DNA, the CDR3 is TGCGCCAGCAGCCAAGAAGTGGCTAGCGCACAAGAGACCCAGTACTTC. V usage is TRBV4-1 and J usage is TRBJ2-5; a weak D match, TRBD2 (6 bases). Trimming took off 0 bases at V and 2 bases at J, with 13 bases between the two ends. CDR1 is MGHRA, CDR2 YSYEKL, per germline. CDR3 size: 16 residues.

The chain uses TRBV28 and TRBJ2-4; D is possibly TRBD2 (6 bases). Germline CDR1 MDHEN, CDR2 SYDVKM. V was clipped by 6 bases and J by 0 bases, with 18 bases between them. The CDR3 is made up of 17 amino acids. This CDR3 reads CASSQRWGLLAKNIQYF. Written as DNA, the CDR3 is TGTGCCAGCAGCCAACGGTGGGGACTCCTAGCCAAAAACATTCAGTACTTC.

The chain couples TRBV18 to TRBJ2-5, with TRBD1 matching over 7 bases. V dropped 4 bases and J dropped 3; count of bases not matched to a gene: 5. The germline gives CDR1 KGHSH, CDR2 LQKENI. This CDR3 region has 14 residues. The CDR3 bases are TGTGCCAGCTCACGGGGACAGCAGGAAGAGACCCAGTACTTC. Its translation: CASSRGQQEETQYF.

This clone came up a few times. The rearrangement links TRBV9 to TRBJ1-1; maybe TRBD1 (6 bases). Trimming removed 3 bases from V and 7 bases from J, with 13 bases in between. Germline V gives CDR1 SGDLS, CDR2 YYNGEE. The CDR3 is 13 residues long. The CDR3 sequence: CASSGGTSNEAFF. The CDR3 nucleotides read TGTGCCAGCAGCGGGGGGACATCGAATGAAGCTTTCTTT.

The table lists this clone with a few counts. The V and J genes are TRBV4-2 and TRBJ2-2; 9 nucleotides agree with TRBD2. The V gene end was trimmed by 0 bases and the J gene end by 6 bases; junction bases not matched to a gene: 5. This CDR3 is built from 16 residues. Germline CDR1 and CDR2: LGHNA and YNFKEQ. CDR3: CASSQDGSGSAGELFF. CDR3 sequence (DNA): TGTGCCAGCAGCCAAGATGGTAGCGGGAGCGCCGGGGAGCTGTTTTTT.

The V and J genes are TRBV27 and TRBJ2-7; D remains unclear. V lost 6 bases, J lost 0 bases, and 12 bases lay in between. Germline lookup yields CDR1 MNHEY and CDR2 SMNVEV (reference sequence). There are 14 residues in the CDR3. For the CDR3, the DNA is TGTGCCAGCAGCCGGCAGGTCTACTCCTACGAGCAGTACTTC. It encodes CASSRQVYSYEQYF.

The V call is TRBV7-9, the J call TRBJ2-3, with TRBD2 identical over 13 bases. The CDR3 is 16 amino acids. CDR1 is SEHNR, CDR2 FQNEAQ, per germline (reference sequence). Trimming at V came to 4 bases and at J to 11 bases, leaving 12 bases not matched to a gene. Written as DNA, the CDR3 is TGTGCCAGCAGCTCCGGGACTAGCGGGACCCGGGGTGGGCAGTATTTT. Residues: CASSSGTSGTRGGQYF.

This sequence joins TRBV30 and TRBJ2-7, with 7 nucleotides matching TRBD1. V shed 0 bases, J shed 0 bases, and the junction held 5 bases outside the gene matches. The CDR3 totals 15 residues. In germline, CDR1 is GTSNPN, CDR2 SVGIG (reference sequence). In DNA form, the CDR3 reads TGTGCCTGGAGTGTACACCGACAGGGCTCCTACGAGCAGTACTTC. This encodes CAWSVHRQGSYEQYF.

The chain uses TRBV9 and TRBJ2-7, with 11 nucleotides matching TRBD1. V was clipped by 4 bases and J by 6 bases; unmatched bases: 9. Germline V gene data show CDR1 as SGDLS and CDR2 as YYNGEE. This CDR3 region has 15 residues. The CDR3 bases are TGTGCCAGCAGCCCCCAGGACAGGGGGCAGGGCGAGCAGTACTTC. Its protein is CASSPQDRGQGEQYF.

V usage is TRBV12-5 and J usage is TRBJ2-7; TRBD1 is a possible D gene (5 bases). The CDR3 totals 13 residues. V lost 5 bases, J lost 3 bases, and 11 bases lay in between. CDR1 and CDR2 from the germline V gene are LGHNT and FRNRAP. CDR3 sequence (DNA): TGTGCTAGTGGTACGACAGCAGTCTACGAGCAGTACTTC. Amino acid sequence: CASGTTAVYEQYF.

The CDR3 bases are TGTGCCAGCAGCTTAGTAAGAGGAGGGACAGAGCCCTACGAGCAGTACTTC. The encoded protein is CASSLVRGGTEPYEQYF. The chain employs TRBV7-9 and TRBJ2-7; possibly TRBD1 for D (7 bases). The germline CDR1 and CDR2 sequences are SEHNR and FQNEAQ (reference sequence). V gave up 1 base and J gave up 2 bases, with 18 bases separating them. The CDR3 covers 17 residues.

The chain uses TRBV12-3 or TRBV12-4 and TRBJ2-5; D gene unclear. V was cut by 1 base and J by 4 bases, with 7 bases left in between. The CDR3 length is 13 residues. In DNA form, the CDR3 reads TGTGCCAGCAGTTTAGGGCAGTTAGAGACCCAGTACTTC. Amino acid sequence: CASSLGQLETQYF.

The rearrangement joins TRBV2 to TRBJ1-4; 10 positions match TRBD1. The germline CDR1 and CDR2 sequences are SNHLY and FYNNEI. Trimming took 6 bases from V and 1 from J; bases not matched to a gene: 2. The CDR3 consists of 15 residues. The CDR3 reads CASRGTGVTNEKLFF. In DNA form, the CDR3 reads TGTGCCAGCAGGGGGACAGGGGTAACTAATGAAAAACTGTTTTTT.

The rearrangement joins TRBV14 to TRBJ1-3; 10 nucleotides agree with TRBD1. Per the germline V gene, CDR1 is SGHDN and CDR2 is FVKESK. The V segment lost 5 bases and the J segment 4 bases; nucleotides outside the gene matches: 8. This CDR3 has 16 residues. The CDR3 spells CASSTGTGASGNTIYF. In DNA, the CDR3 is TGTGCCAGCAGCACCGGGACAGGGGCTTCGGGAAACACCATATATTTT.

The gene calls are TRBV19 and TRBJ1-2; the match to TRBD1 covers 10 bases. Germline CDR1 LNHDA, CDR2 SQIVND (reference sequence). Germline trimming cut 10 bases from V and 7 bases from J; bases unmatched to any gene: 3. This CDR3 has 11 residues. CDR3 sequence reads: CATGTGVGYTF. In nucleotides, the CDR3 is TGTGCCACCGGGACAGGGGTTGGCTACACCTTC. The complete variable domain, with remaining parts taken from reference TRBV19 and TRBJ1-2, reads DGGITQSPKYLFRKEGQNVTLSCEQNLNHDAMYWYRQDPGQGLRLIYYSQIVNDFQKGDIAEGYSVSREKKESFPLTVTSAQKNPTAFYLCATGTGVGYTFGSGTRLTVV.

The gene calls are TRBV4-2 and TRBJ2-5, with 10 bases identical to TRBD2. The germline gives CDR1 LGHNA, CDR2 YNFKEQ. The ends lost 0 bases at V and 1 base at J; junction bases unmatched: 5. The CDR3 has 17 amino acids. The DNA of the CDR3 is TGTGCCAGCAGCCAAGATAGGACTAGCGGTGGCCAAGAGACCCAGTACTTC. Residues: CASSQDRTSGGQETQYF.

J is TRBJ2-7 and V is TRBV30; D may be TRBD2 (6 bases). From germline, CDR1 is GTSNPN and CDR2 SVGIG (reference sequence). Between the trimmed V and J ends, which lost 3 bases and 5 bases, there was a span of 8 bases. CDR3 length: 11 amino acids. The CDR3 loop is CAWSGSHEQYF. In nucleotides, the CDR3 is TGTGCCTGGAGCGGGAGCCACGAGCAGTACTTC.

The chain employs TRBV7-9 and TRBJ2-1; D is uncertain. Germline lookup yields CDR1 SEHNR and CDR2 FQNEAQ (reference sequence). Trimming removed 1 base at V and 5 bases at J, with 6 bases between. CDR3 size: 13 residues. CDR3 sequence reads: CASSLGPNNEQFF. CDR3 nucleotide sequence: TGTGCCAGCAGCTTAGGCCCTAACAATGAGCAGTTCTTC.

The chain has TRBV7-9 and TRBJ2-7, with D maybe TRBD2 (5 bases). Germline V gives CDR1 SEHNR, CDR2 FQNEAQ (reference sequence). The CDR3 is made up of 14 amino acids. V was trimmed by 3 bases and J by 2 bases, leaving 11 bases between them. In DNA, the CDR3 is TGTGCCAGCAGCTTGGGAGCTAAGACCTACGAGCAGTACTTC. Residues: CASSLGAKTYEQYF.

The table lists this clone with a few counts. The J gene is TRBJ1-5, the V gene TRBV28, with a weak D call TRBD1 (5 bases). The V end was cut by 3 bases, the J end by 4 bases, with 13 bases between. The CDR3 spans 15 residues. The germline V gene encodes CDR1 MDHEN and CDR2 SYDVKM. The CDR3 DNA is TGTGCCAGCAGTTTGGCCCTTCCAGGGAATCAGCCCCAGCATTTT. Translated: CASSLALPGNQPQHF.

This clone has a handful of counts. The chain has TRBV27 and TRBJ2-7; 9 nucleotides align to TRBD1. Germline V lookup: CDR1 MNHEY, CDR2 SMNVEV (reference sequence). The CDR3 has 14 amino acids. V dropped 5 bases and J dropped 1; count of bases not matched to a gene: 3. In DNA form, the CDR3 reads TGTGCCAGCAGTCAAGGGACAGGGTCCTACGAGCAGTACTTC. This sequence encodes CASSQGTGSYEQYF.

This chain uses TRBV3-1 (or the pseudogene TRBV3-2) with TRBJ2-3; 8 positions agree with TRBD2. CDR3 length equals 16 residues. Germline V lookup: CDR1 LGHDT, CDR2 YNNKEL (reference sequence). The J segment lost 6 bases and the V segment lost 3 bases, leaving 11 bases of the junction unmatched. As DNA, the CDR3 is TGTGCCAGCAGCCATTCCGTACTAGCGGAGGGGGATACGCAGTATTTT. It yields the protein CASSHSVLAEGDTQYF.

The chain uses TRBV15 and TRBJ1-5; tentative D call: TRBD1 (5 bases). Germline CDR1 reads LNHNV; CDR2 reads YYDKDF (reference sequence). The V end was cut by 0 bases, the J end by 8 bases, with 14 bases between. This CDR3 contains 15 residues. The CDR3 bases are TGTGCCACCAGCAGAGATGGGACCGGGGGGAAGCCCCAGCATTTT. Protein sequence: CATSRDGTGGKPQHF.